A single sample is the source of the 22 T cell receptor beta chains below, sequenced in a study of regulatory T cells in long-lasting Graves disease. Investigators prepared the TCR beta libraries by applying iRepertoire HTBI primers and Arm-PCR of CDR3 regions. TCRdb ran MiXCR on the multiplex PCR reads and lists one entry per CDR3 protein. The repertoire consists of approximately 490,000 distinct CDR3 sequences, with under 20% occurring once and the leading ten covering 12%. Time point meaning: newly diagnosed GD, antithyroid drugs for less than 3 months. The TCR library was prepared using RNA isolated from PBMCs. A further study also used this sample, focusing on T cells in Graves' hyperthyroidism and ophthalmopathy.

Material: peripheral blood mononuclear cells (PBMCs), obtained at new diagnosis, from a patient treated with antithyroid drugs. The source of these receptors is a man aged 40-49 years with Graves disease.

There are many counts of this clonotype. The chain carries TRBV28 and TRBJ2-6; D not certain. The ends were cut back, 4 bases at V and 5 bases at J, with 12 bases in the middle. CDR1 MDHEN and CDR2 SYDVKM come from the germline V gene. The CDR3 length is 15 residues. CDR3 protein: CASSSLKSRANVLTF. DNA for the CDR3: TGTGCCAGCAGTTCCCTGAAATCCCGGGCCAACGTCCTGACTTTC.

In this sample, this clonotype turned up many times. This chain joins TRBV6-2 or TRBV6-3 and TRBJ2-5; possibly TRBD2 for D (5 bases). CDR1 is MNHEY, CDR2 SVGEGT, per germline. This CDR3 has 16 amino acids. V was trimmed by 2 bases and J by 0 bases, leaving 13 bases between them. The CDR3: CASSYRSGEYQETQYF. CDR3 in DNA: TGTGCCAGCAGTTACAGGAGCGGAGAGTACCAAGAGACCCAGTACTTC.

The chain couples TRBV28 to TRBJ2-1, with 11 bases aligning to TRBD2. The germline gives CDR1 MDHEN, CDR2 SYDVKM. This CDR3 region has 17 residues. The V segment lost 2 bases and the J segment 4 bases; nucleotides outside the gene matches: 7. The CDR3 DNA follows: TGTGCCAGCAGTTTAGGGGGACTAGCGGCTTTTTACAATGAGCAGTTCTTC. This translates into CASSLGGLAAFYNEQFF.

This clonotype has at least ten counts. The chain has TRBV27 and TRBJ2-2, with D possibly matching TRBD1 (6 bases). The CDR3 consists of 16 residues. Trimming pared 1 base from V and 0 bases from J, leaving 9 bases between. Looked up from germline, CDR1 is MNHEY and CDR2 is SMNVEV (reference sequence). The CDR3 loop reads CASSLWGQANTGELFF. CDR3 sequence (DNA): TGTGCCAGCAGTTTATGGGGACAAGCGAACACCGGGGAGCTGTTTTTT.

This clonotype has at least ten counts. The CDR3 DNA follows: TGTGCCAGCAGTCGGATCCCGGGACTAGCCGCGAATGAGCAGTTCTTC. Amino acids: CASSRIPGLAANEQFF. This rearrangement joins TRBV7-3 to TRBJ2-1, with 9 positions matching TRBD2. CDR1 SGHTA and CDR2 FQGTGA come from the germline V gene. The ends lost 6 bases at V and 7 bases at J; junction bases unmatched: 13. This CDR3 is built from 16 residues.

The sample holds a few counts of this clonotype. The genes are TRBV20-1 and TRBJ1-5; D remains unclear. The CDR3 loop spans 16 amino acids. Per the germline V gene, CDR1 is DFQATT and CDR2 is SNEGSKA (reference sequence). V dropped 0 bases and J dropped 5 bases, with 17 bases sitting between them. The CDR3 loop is CSAREPGPLQHQPQHF. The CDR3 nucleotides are TGCAGTGCTAGAGAGCCGGGCCCCCTGCAGCATCAGCCCCAGCATTTT.

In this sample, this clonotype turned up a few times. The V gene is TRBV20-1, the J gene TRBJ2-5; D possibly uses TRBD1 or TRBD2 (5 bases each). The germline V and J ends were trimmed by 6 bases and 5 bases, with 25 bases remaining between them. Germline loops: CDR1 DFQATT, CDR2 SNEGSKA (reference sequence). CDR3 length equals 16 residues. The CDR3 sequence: CSAVGSGTQPPETQYF. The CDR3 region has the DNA TGCAGTGCAGTCGGATCCGGGACCCAACCGCCGGAGACCCAGTACTTC.

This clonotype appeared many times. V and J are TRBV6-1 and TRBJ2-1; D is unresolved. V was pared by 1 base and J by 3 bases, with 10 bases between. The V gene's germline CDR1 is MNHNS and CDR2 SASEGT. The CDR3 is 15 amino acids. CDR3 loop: CASSEEKYYYNEQFF. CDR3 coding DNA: TGTGCCAGCAGTGAAGAGAAATACTACTACAATGAGCAGTTCTTC.

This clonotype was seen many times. The CDR3 coding sequence is TGTGCCAGCAGCCTAGGACAGGGGGCCTACAATGAGCAGTTCTTC. This sequence encodes CASSLGQGAYNEQFF. The genes are TRBV28 and TRBJ2-1; TRBD1 matches at 10 bases. The CDR3 consists of 15 residues. V gave up 6 bases and J gave up 2 bases; unmatched junction bases: 4. The germline CDR1 and CDR2 sequences are MDHEN and SYDVKM.

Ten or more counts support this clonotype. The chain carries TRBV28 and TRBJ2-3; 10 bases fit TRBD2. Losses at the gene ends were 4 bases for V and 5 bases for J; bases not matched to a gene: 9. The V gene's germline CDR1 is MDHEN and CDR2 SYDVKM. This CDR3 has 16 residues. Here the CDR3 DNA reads TGTGCCAGCAGTTCCATAGCGGGAGGAGGAGGAGATACGCAGTATTTT. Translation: CASSSIAGGGGDTQYF.

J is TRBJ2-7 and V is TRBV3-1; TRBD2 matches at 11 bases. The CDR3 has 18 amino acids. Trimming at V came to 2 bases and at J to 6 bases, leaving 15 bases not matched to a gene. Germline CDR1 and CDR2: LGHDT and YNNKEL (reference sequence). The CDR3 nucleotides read TGTGCCAGCAGCCAAAATCGGGGCCCACTAGCGGGAGCGGGCGAGCAGTACTTC. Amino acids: CASSQNRGPLAGAGEQYF.

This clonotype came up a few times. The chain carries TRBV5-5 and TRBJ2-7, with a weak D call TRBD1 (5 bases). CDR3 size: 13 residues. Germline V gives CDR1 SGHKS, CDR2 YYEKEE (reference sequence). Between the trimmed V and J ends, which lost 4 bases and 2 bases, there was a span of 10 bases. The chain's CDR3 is CASSPLGPYEQYF. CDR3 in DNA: TGTGCCAGCAGCCCCTTGGGGCCCTACGAGCAGTACTTC.

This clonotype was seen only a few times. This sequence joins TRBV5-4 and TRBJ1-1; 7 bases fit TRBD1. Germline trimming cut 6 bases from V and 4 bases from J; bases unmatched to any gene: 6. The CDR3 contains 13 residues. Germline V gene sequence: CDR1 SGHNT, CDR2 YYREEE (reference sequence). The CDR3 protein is CASNRGGSTEAFF. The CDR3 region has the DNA TGTGCCAGCAACAGGGGAGGGAGCACTGAAGCTTTCTTT.

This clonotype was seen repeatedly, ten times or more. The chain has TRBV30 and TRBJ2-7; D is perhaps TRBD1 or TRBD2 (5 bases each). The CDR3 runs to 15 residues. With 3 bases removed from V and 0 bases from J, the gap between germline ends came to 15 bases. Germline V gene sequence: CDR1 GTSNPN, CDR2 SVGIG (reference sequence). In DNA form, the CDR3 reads TGTGCCTGGAGCGCCGGGACCCACAGCTCCTACGAGCAGTACTTC. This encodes CAWSAGTHSSYEQYF.

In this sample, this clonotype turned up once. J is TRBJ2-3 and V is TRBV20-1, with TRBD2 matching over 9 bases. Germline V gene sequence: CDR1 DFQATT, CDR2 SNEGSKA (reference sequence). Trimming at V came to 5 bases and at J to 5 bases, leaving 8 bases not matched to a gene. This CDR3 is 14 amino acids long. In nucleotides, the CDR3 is TGCAGTGCTGCCATAGCGGGAGTGGGAGATACGCAGTATTTT. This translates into CSAAIAGVGDTQYF.

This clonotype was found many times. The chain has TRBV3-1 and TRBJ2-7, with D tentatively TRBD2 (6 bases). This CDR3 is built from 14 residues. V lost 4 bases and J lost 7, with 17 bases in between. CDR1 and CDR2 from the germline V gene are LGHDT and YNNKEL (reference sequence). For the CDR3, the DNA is TGTGCCAGCAGCCGCCCGGGACTGCCCTGGGAGCAGTACTTC. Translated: CASSRPGLPWEQYF.

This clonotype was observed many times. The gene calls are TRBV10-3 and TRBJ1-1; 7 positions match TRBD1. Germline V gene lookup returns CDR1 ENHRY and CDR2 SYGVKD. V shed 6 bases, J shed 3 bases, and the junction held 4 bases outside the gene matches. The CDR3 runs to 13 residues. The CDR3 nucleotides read TGTGCCATCAGAGGGGACAGACACACTGAAGCTTTCTTT. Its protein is CAIRGDRHTEAFF.

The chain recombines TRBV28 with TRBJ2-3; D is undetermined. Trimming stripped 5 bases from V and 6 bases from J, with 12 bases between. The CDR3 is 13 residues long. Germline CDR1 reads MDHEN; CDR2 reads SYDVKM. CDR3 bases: TGTGCCAGCAGTCCACGATGGGTGGATACGCAGTATTTT. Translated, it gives CASSPRWVDTQYF.

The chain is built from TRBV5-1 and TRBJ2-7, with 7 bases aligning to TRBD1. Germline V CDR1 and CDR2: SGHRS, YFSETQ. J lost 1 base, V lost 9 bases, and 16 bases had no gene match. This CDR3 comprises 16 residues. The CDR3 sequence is CATRGTPGASSYEQYF. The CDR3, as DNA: TGCGCCACCAGGGGGACACCCGGGGCCAGTTCCTACGAGCAGTACTTC.

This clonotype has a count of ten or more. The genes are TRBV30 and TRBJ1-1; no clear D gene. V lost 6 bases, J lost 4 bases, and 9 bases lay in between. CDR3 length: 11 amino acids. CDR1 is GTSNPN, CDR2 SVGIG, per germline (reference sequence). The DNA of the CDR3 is TGTGCCTGCAGCCTACGCACTGAAGCTTTCTTT. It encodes CACSLRTEAFF.

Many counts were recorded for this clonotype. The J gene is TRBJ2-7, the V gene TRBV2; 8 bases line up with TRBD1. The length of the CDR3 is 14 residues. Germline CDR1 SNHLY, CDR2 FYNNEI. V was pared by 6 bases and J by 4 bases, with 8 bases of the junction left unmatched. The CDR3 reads CASSATGGVYEQYF. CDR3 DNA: TGTGCCAGCAGCGCTACAGGGGGTGTGTACGAGCAGTACTTC.

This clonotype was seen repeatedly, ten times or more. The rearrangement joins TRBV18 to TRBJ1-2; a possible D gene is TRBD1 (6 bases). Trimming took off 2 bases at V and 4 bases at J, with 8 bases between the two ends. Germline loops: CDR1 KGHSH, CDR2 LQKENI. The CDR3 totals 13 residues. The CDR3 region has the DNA TGTGCCAGCTCACCAGGGGACATCTATGGCTACACCTTC. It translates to CASSPGDIYGYTF. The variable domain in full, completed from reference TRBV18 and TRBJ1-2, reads NAGVMQNPRHLVRRRGQEARLRCSPMKGHSHVYWYRQLPEEGLKFMVYLQKENIIDESGMPKERFSAEFPKEGPSILRIQQVVRGDSAAYFCASSPGDIYGYTFGSGTRLTVV.